These T cell receptor beta chains were read from a single sample in a study of blood T cell repertoires in COVID-19. TCRdb's copy holds only in-frame clones and misses some; the assay was immunoSEQ multiplex PCR. The sample includes a few hundred thousand clones, around 83% of them seen just once. Sequencing input: PBMCs or T cells enriched from blood (not recorded which). These receptors were obtained from a man in his forties who had been exposed to COVID-19. The CDR3 runs from the conserved cysteine through the conserved F or W. The order of the fields is clone size, J gene, V gene, D gene, CDR3 protein, CDR3 DNA. D genes are given only for firm matches. Clone size, where shown, is once, few, many, or a class for clones that have expanded.

size: .
J: TRBJ2-5
V: TRBV11-3
D: TRBD1
CDR3: CASSFSGTGGQETQYF
DNA: TGTGCCAGCAGCTTCTCTGGGACAGGGGGGCAAGAGACCCAGTACTTC

size: .
J: TRBJ1-1
V: TRBV12-5
D: TRBD1
CDR3: CASGKTGQPASVAFF
DNA: TGTGCTAGTGGCAAAACGGGACAGCCTGCATCGGTAGCTTTCTTT

size: .
J: TRBJ1-1
V: TRBV28
D: .
CDR3: CASILKRAAFF
DNA: TGTGCCAGCATTTTGAAGCGGGCAGCTTTCTTT

size: .
J: TRBJ2-1
V: TRBV11-2
D: TRBD2
CDR3: CASSLQRGSPNEQFF
DNA: TGTGCCAGCAGCTTGCAGCGGGGCTCACCCAATGAGCAGTTCTTC

size: .
J: TRBJ1-4
V: TRBV5-1
D: .
CDR3: CASSFQRTAAGEKLFF
DNA: TGCGCCAGCAGCTTCCAAAGGACAGCAGCAGGGGAAAAACTGTTTTTT

size: .
J: TRBJ2-6
V: TRBV5-4
D: TRBD1
CDR3: CASSLQGVVTNVLTF
DNA: TGTGCCAGCAGCTTACAGGGGGTGGTTACCAACGTCCTGACTTTC

size: .
J: TRBJ1-2
V: TRBV6-5
D: .
CDR3: CASSYSMGSSNGYTF
DNA: TGTGCCAGCAGTTACTCGATGGGGAGCTCGAATGGCTACACCTTC

size: .
J: TRBJ2-3
V: TRBV5-1
D: .
CDR3: CASSLAGQGGTDTQYF
DNA: TGCGCCAGCAGCTTGGCAGGTCAAGGGGGCACAGATACGCAGTATTTT

size: .
J: TRBJ2-7
V: TRBV2
D: .
CDR3: CASSELVTSSYEQYF
DNA: TGTGCCAGCAGTGAATTAGTGACTAGCTCCTACGAGCAGTACTTC

size: .
J: TRBJ1-1
V: TRBV19
D: .
CDR3: CASSQRKNRRVEAFF
DNA: TGTGCCAGTAGTCAAAGAAAAAACCGCCGGGTCGAAGCTTTCTTT

size: .
J: TRBJ2-1
V: TRBV29-1
D: TRBD2
CDR3: CSVAVLAGSGEQFF
DNA: TGCAGCGTTGCTGTGCTAGCGGGGTCGGGTGAGCAGTTCTTC

size: many
J: TRBJ2-7
V: TRBV6-5
D: TRBD1
CDR3: CASQGVTPPYEQYF
DNA: TGTGCATCTCAGGGGGTAACCCCTCCCTACGAGCAGTACTTC